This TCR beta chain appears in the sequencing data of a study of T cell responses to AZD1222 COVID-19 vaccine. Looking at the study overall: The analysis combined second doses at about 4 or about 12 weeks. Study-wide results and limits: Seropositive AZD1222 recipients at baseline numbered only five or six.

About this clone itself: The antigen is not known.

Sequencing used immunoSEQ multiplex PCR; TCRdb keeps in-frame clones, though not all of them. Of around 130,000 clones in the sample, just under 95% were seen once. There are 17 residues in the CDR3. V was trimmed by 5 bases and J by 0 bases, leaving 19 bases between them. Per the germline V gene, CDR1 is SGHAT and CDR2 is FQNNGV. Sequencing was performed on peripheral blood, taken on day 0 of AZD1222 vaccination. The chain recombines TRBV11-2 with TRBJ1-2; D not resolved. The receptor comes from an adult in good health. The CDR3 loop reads CASSPRTAQKANYGYTF. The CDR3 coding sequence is TGTGCCAGCAGCCCCAGGACGGCACAAAAAGCTAACTATGGCTACACCTTC.